This TCR beta chain was recovered during a study of shared clonotypes between healthy human individuals. V lost 6 bases and J lost 6, with 13 bases in between. In germline, CDR1 is MNHEY, CDR2 SMNVEV (reference sequence). CDR3 length: 13 residues. Points on this clone: Its specificity is unknown.

For each subset, genomic DNA was distributed in equal portions over several immunoSEQ plates. Each sorted subset replicate got 200 ng genomic DNA, roughly 30,000 genomes. Sequencing used immunoSEQ multiplex PCR; TCRdb keeps in-frame clones, though not all of them. The sample records approximately 980,000 clones, 76% being singletons. Overall study findings and caveats: Tissue TCR repertoires likely differ from these blood-only repertoires.

This chain joins TRBV27 and TRBJ2-3; D gene ambiguous. The source of this sequence is a man younger than 30 in good health. Input material: memory CD4+ T cells sorted from blood. Noted subset: CD45RA-negative fraction. CDR3 bases: TGTGCCAGCAGATCAAACCCCAGGGATACGCAGTATTTT. Its protein is CASRSNPRDTQYF.